This T cell receptor (beta chain) is from a study of T cell repertoires in cytomegalovirus infection. This clonotype showed up just a few times. Its antigen is unknown. MiXCR, run by TCRdb on the reads, gives a single entry per CDR3 protein. The sample has roughly 280,000 distinct CDR3 sequences, roughly a fifth seen once. This CDR3 has 16 amino acids. With V trimmed by 5 bases and J by 4 bases, 6 bases remained unmatched. Germline V gene lookup returns CDR1 LNHDA and CDR2 SQIVND (reference sequence). Study observations and caveats: Ex vivo, HLA-C-restricted CMV-specific TCR beta clonotypes prevailed over the rest of the response.

The chain uses TRBV19 and TRBJ2-1, with 12 bases aligning to TRBD2. The sample consisted of cultured PBMCs, taken from culture after CMV antigen stimulation. The TCR comes from a human donor in good health (CMV status not recorded). Some clones in this sample may be carry-over from other donors' samples. CDR3 DNA sequence: TGTGCCAGTAGTGCCACCACTAGCGGGAGGTACAATGAGCAGTTCTTC. The encoded protein is CASSATTSGRYNEQFF. Full variable domain (rest looked up from reference TRBV19 and TRBJ2-1): DGGITQSPKYLFRKEGQNVTLSCEQNLNHDAMYWYRQDPGQGLRLIYYSQIVNDFQKGDIAEGYSVSREKKESFPLTVTSAQKNPTAFYLCASSATTSGRYNEQFFGPGTRLTVL.